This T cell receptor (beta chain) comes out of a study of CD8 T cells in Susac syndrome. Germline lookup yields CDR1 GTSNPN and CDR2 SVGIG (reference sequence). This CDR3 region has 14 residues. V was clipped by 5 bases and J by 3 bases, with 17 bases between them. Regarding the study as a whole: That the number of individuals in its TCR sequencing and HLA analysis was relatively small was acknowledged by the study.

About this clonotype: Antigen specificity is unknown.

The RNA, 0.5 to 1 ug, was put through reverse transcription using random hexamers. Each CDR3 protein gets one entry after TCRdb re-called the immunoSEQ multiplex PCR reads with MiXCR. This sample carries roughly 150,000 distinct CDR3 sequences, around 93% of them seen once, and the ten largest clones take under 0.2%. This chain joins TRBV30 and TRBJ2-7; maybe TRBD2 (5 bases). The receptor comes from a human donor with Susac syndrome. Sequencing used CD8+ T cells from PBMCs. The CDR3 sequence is CAWATSGISYEQYF. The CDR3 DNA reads TGTGCCTGGGCCACTTCGGGGATCAGCTACGAGCAGTACTTC.